Listed below are T cell receptor beta chains from one sample, sequenced in a study of identifying expanded T cells in peripheral blood. Profiled with immunoSEQ multiplex PCR; TCRdb holds only in-frame clones, not every one. The sample records approximately 110,000 clones, 88% being singletons. The specimen sequenced was blood. These receptors were collected from a person aged 18 to 75 in good health. The CDR3 runs from the conserved cysteine through the conserved F or W. The D gene is left open where the match is weak. Clone size appears in some rows only: once, few, many, or a class for an expanded clone.

V,D,size,J,CDR3,DNA
TRBV2,-,-,TRBJ2-7,CASSFGTKRPEQYF,TGTGCCAGCAGCTTCGGGACAAAACGACCTGAGCAGTACTTC
TRBV5-8,-,-,TRBJ2-4,CASSLNRNIQYF,TGTGCCAGCAGCTTGAACAGAAACATTCAGTACTTC
TRBV27,-,-,TRBJ2-7,CASSLLSRETREQYF,TGTGCCAGCAGTTTATTATCCCGGGAGACTCGGGAGCAGTACTTC
TRBV18,-,once,TRBJ1-4,CASSSSDGATNEKLFF,TGTGCCAGCTCATCTTCGGACGGGGCAACTAATGAAAAACTGTTTTTT
TRBV11-2,-,-,TRBJ1-3,CASSLDRGDISGNTIYF,TGTGCCAGCAGCTTAGATCGAGGGGACATCTCTGGAAACACCATATATTTT
TRBV7-2,TRBD1,-,TRBJ2-7,CASSSRTGRYEQYF,TGTGCCAGCAGCAGTCGGACAGGGAGGTACGAGCAGTACTTC
TRBV5-1,-,-,TRBJ2-2,CASRLLGDGGELFF,TGCGCCAGCAGACTGCTCGGGGACGGCGGGGAGCTGTTTTTT
TRBV25-1,TRBD1,-,TRBJ2-3,CATLPRQGTDTQYF,TGTGCCACCTTGCCGAGACAGGGGACAGATACGCAGTATTTT
TRBV5-4,-,-,TRBJ2-3,CASSPFVGGGADTQYF,TGTGCCAGCAGCCCATTTGTGGGAGGGGGGGCAGATACGCAGTATTTT
TRBV11-2,-,-,TRBJ2-5,CASRLEGPFTTQYF,TGTGCCAGCAGACTTGAGGGGCCCTTTACGACCCAGTACTTC
TRBV4-1,TRBD1,-,TRBJ1-2,CASSQGTGMGYGYTF,TGCGCCAGCAGCCAAGGGACAGGGATGGGCTATGGCTACACCTTC
TRBV4-3,-,many,TRBJ1-2,CASSQAREAYGYTF,TGCGCCAGCAGCCAAGCTCGGGAGGCCTATGGCTACACCTTC
TRBV4-3,-,once,TRBJ1-1,CASSQDRQVNTEAFF,TGCGCCAGCAGCCAAGATCGGCAGGTGAACACTGAAGCTTTCTTT
TRBV4-1,-,-,TRBJ2-3,CASSQEEPSVDTQYF,TGCGCCAGCAGCCAAGAAGAGCCTTCCGTGGATACGCAGTATTTT
TRBV19,-,few,TRBJ1-5,CASSIAKEPQHF,TGTGCCAGTAGTATAGCAAAGGAGCCCCAGCATTTT
TRBV27,-,once,TRBJ2-2,CASSPGGPGELFF,TGTGCCAGCAGCCCCGGGGGGCCCGGGGAGCTGTTTTTT
TRBV5-6,TRBD1,-,TRBJ2-5,CASSSGQGGETQYF,TGTGCCAGCAGCTCCGGACAGGGCGGGGAGACCCAGTACTTC
TRBV7-3,TRBD1,-,TRBJ1-3,CASSLPDRGGNTIYF,TGTGCCAGCAGCTTACCAGACAGGGGTGGAAACACCATATATTTT
TRBV5-1,-,-,TRBJ1-3,CASSLGTGNTIYF,TGCGCCAGCAGCTTGGGGACAGGAAACACCATATATTTT
TRBV28,-,-,TRBJ1-3,CASSSGGAGNTIYF,TGTGCCAGCAGTTCGGGAGGGGCTGGAAACACCATATATTTT
TRBV19,-,-,TRBJ1-1,CASSKRGALNTEAFF,TGTGCCAGTAGTAAACGTGGGGCTCTGAACACTGAAGCTTTCTTT
TRBV19,TRBD1,-,TRBJ1-1,CASSRGQINEAFF,TGTGCCAGTAGCCGGGGACAGATAAATGAAGCTTTCTTT
TRBV18,TRBD1,-,TRBJ1-2,CASSPGTGVGFGYTF,TGTGCCAGCTCACCCGGGACAGGGGTAGGGTTCGGCTACACCTTC
TRBV2,-,-,TRBJ1-5,CASSDDGVVQPQHF,TGTGCCAGCAGTGATGACGGGGTCGTACAGCCCCAGCATTTT
TRBV30,TRBD1,-,TRBJ2-1,CAWRDRGQNEQFF,TGTGCCTGGCGGGACAGGGGGCAAAATGAGCAGTTCTTC
TRBV7-6,-,-,TRBJ2-2,CASSFRPTRGTGELFF,TGTGCCAGCAGCTTCCGCCCCACCCGAGGCACCGGGGAGCTGTTTTTT
TRBV11-2,-,-,TRBJ1-6,CASSLVSYNSPLHF,TGTGCCAGCAGCTTGGTTTCCTATAATTCACCCCTCCACTTT
TRBV9,-,-,TRBJ2-3,CASSVSGDTQYF,TGTGCCAGCAGCGTAAGCGGGGATACGCAGTATTTT
TRBV2,-,-,TRBJ2-4,CASRPGEAKNIQYF,TGTGCCAGCAGGCCAGGGGAGGCCAAAAACATTCAGTACTTC
TRBV6-6,TRBD2,-,TRBJ2-1,CASSFRTSANYHEQFF,TGTGCCAGCAGTTTCCGGACTAGCGCGAACTACCATGAGCAGTTCTTC
TRBV7-2,-,-,TRBJ2-3,CASSSGPDTDTQYF,TGTGCCAGCAGCTCTGGACCTGACACAGATACGCAGTATTTT
TRBV6-5,-,-,TRBJ1-4,CASSGTPTNEKLFF,TGTGCCAGCTCCGGGACACCAACTAATGAAAAACTGTTTTTT
TRBV18,TRBD2,-,TRBJ2-3,CASSPPTSGIDLDTQYF,TGTGCCAGCTCACCACCTACTAGCGGGATTGACTTAGATACGCAGTATTTT
TRBV9,TRBD1,few,TRBJ1-1,CASSDDAGTGETEAFF,TGTGCCAGCAGCGACGATGCCGGGACAGGGGAAACTGAAGCTTTCTTT
TRBV6-5,-,-,TRBJ1-6,CASVSDSPLHF,TGTGCCAGCGTTTCGGATTCACCCCTCCACTTT
TRBV6-5,-,-,TRBJ1-1,CASWRGRSTEAFF,TGTGCCAGCTGGCGAGGGAGGAGCACTGAAGCTTTCTTT
TRBV5-4,TRBD2,-,TRBJ2-1,CASSSPLAGGANEQFF,TGTGCCAGCAGCTCACCTCTAGCGGGAGGGGCCAATGAGCAGTTCTTC
TRBV5-1,-,-,TRBJ2-6,CASSLGNSGANVLTF,TGCGCCAGCAGCTTGGGGAACTCTGGGGCCAACGTCCTGACTTTC
TRBV29-1,TRBD1,-,TRBJ2-7,CSARTGTGAEQYF,TGCAGCGCCAGAACCGGGACAGGGGCCGAGCAGTACTTC
TRBV4-3,-,-,TRBJ1-1,CASSRLADGGTEAFF,TGCGCCAGCAGCCGACTCGCGGACGGCGGCACTGAAGCTTTCTTT
TRBV6-1,-,-,TRBJ2-7,CASGWTYEQYF,TGTGCGAGCGGGTGGACCTACGAGCAGTACTTC
TRBV19,-,-,TRBJ2-5,CASSMQAQETQYF,TGTGCCAGTAGTATGCAGGCGCAAGAGACCCAGTACTTC
TRBV19,-,-,TRBJ1-4,CASSVGDRAEKLFF,TGTGCCAGTAGCGTCGGTGACAGAGCTGAAAAACTGTTTTTT
TRBV2,TRBD1,-,TRBJ2-7,CASTPGQGNYEQYF,TGTGCCAGCACTCCTGGACAGGGGAACTACGAGCAGTACTTC
TRBV7-3,-,-,TRBJ1-1,CASSLMGTEAFF,TGTGCCAGCAGCTTAATGGGGACTGAAGCTTTCTTT
TRBV27,-,-,TRBJ2-1,CASTDLGGNYNEQFF,TGTGCCAGCACCGACCTAGGGGGGAATTACAATGAGCAGTTCTTC
TRBV7-3,TRBD1,-,TRBJ2-3,CASSLSGQGTDTQYF,TGTGCCAGCAGCCTCTCCGGACAGGGAACAGATACGCAGTATTTT
TRBV5-5,TRBD1,once,TRBJ1-1,CASSLRREGARTEAFF,TGTGCCAGCAGCTTGCGTCGGGAGGGGGCTCGGACTGAAGCTTTCTTT
TRBV7-2,-,-,TRBJ2-5,CASSLLGGRETQYF,TGTGCCAGCAGCTTGCTGGGTGGGCGAGAGACCCAGTACTTC
TRBV9,TRBD1,-,TRBJ2-3,CASSGRQGANSDTQYF,TGTGCCAGCAGCGGTCGACAGGGGGCGAATTCAGATACGCAGTATTTT